These T cell receptor beta chains were read from a single sample in a study of T cells expressing NK-cell markers. TCRdb derives one entry per CDR3 protein from the 5' RACE reads, leaving out DNA. This sample contains around 280,000 distinct CDR3 sequences. The sample comprised blood T cells: a sorted CD56 or NKG2C T cell subset, CD4+ or CD8+ T cells, or bulk PBMC T cells (not recorded which). The receptor set was obtained from a man between 18 and 29 years old in good health. Each CDR3 is given with its conserved first and last residue.

>TRBV25-1|TRBJ2-3
CASSKRDTQYF
>TRBV12-3/TRBV12-4|TRBJ1-3
CASSFSGSSGNTIYF
>TRBV12-3/TRBV12-4|TRBJ2-1
CASKLSGQGKGEQFF
>TRBV12-3/TRBV12-4|TRBJ2-3
CASSPARGASSSTDTQYF
>TRBV29-1|TRBJ2-1
CSVVLLRLTYNEQFF
>TRBV29-1|TRBJ2-3
CSVIDRVVTDTQYF
>TRBV5-1|TRBJ1-2
CASSSTEMDGYTF
>TRBV5-5|TRBJ1-3
CASSSPGGTIYF
>TRBV10-3|TRBJ1-1
CALRDVDTEAFF
>TRBV20-1|TRBJ2-1
CSAPVLASYNEQFF
>TRBV20-1|TRBJ1-1
CSASSRANTEAFF
>TRBV7-3|TRBJ2-2
CASSLKTGPGELFF
>TRBV20-1|TRBJ2-1
CSASGARYNEQFF
>TRBV11-2|TRBJ1-6
CASSLAGGTASPLHF
>TRBV12-3/TRBV12-4|TRBJ2-1
CASSLGLADYNEQFF
>TRBV3-1|TRBJ1-1
CASSLQQGVNTEAFF
>TRBV5-1|TRBJ2-7
CASSLEILGSAYEQYF
>TRBV18|TRBJ1-2
CASSPPTGAYTF
>TRBV5-1|TRBJ2-2
CASTLLAPNTGELFF
>TRBV20-1|TRBJ2-1
CSVVEGHDLYNEQFF
>TRBV12-3/TRBV12-4|TRBJ2-1
CASSLARGNEQFF
>TRBV10-3|TRBJ1-1
CAISDPRQGATNTEAFF
>TRBV7-6|TRBJ2-2
CASTRPYGELFF
>TRBV7-2|TRBJ2-7
CASSPTSLEQYF
>TRBV12-3/TRBV12-4|TRBJ2-3
CASSYSREDTQYF
>TRBV6-5|TRBJ2-1
CASSSYLSSGYYNEQFF
>TRBV29-1|TRBJ1-1
CSEFRDGGAFF
>TRBV24-1|TRBJ2-3
CATSVTDTQYF
>TRBV20-1|TRBJ2-1
CSARGVTEQFF
>TRBV5-1|TRBJ2-5
CASSLSLAEETQYF
>TRBV7-2|TRBJ2-7
CASSGGGYEQYF
>TRBV6-1|TRBJ2-1
CASSSPTSGSNEQFF
>TRBV12-3/TRBV12-4|TRBJ1-5
CASSPGQVNQPQHF
>TRBV28|TRBJ2-1
CASSLGGLARIEQFF
>TRBV29-1|TRBJ1-1
CSVSGRLNTEAFF
>TRBV10-1|TRBJ2-3
CASSGNILSTDTQYF
>TRBV2|TRBJ2-7
CASSAEQGGYSKQYF
>TRBV10-3|TRBJ2-1
CAIGISGNEQFF
>TRBV7-2|TRBJ2-5
CASSPLGQEETQYF
>TRBV25-1|TRBJ2-7
CASIHGAGREQYF
>TRBV10-3|TRBJ2-6
CAISGNLQVPGANVLTF
>TRBV5-1|TRBJ1-3
CASSFTGRASGNTIYF
>TRBV29-1|TRBJ2-5
CSVGPGTGRETQYF
>TRBV20-1|TRBJ1-2
CSARDVGGYGYTF
>TRBV5-1|TRBJ1-1
CASSLSPGRVTEAFF
>TRBV6-1|TRBJ1-5
CASSAMGQGFNQPQHF
>TRBV11-2|TRBJ1-5
CASSLGTGQGYYNQPQHF
>TRBV6-1|TRBJ2-7
CASSPNSRENEQYF
>TRBV2|TRBJ1-2
CASSDHSGGAGYTF
>TRBV7-6|TRBJ2-2
CASSLGAGTSVTGELFF
>TRBV12-3/TRBV12-4|TRBJ2-1
CANSPVRESNEQFF
>TRBV3-1|TRBJ2-1
CASSRTSHSSYNEQFF